The 11 T cell receptor beta chains below all came from one sample that was sequenced in a study of T cells after yellow fever vaccination. TCRdb passed the 5' RACE reads through MiXCR, listing each CDR3 protein once. The sample lists around 260,000 distinct CDR3 sequences, roughly 5.2% occurring once. The specimen was CD4+ T cells sorted from PBMCs, collected on the day of the yellow fever booster vaccination. These receptors originate from a man in his late teens or twenties who received the YFV17D yellow fever vaccine.

This clonotype appeared many times. The rearrangement uses TRBV12-3 or TRBV12-4 and TRBJ1-5; 7 bases fit TRBD1. The CDR3 runs 14 residues. J lost 7 bases, V lost 3 bases, and 6 bases had no gene match. For the CDR3, the DNA is TGTGCCAGCAGTTTGGACAGGCCCAACCAGCCCCAGCATTTT. Its translation is CASSLDRPNQPQHF.

The rearrangement uses TRBV5-1 and TRBJ2-3; D uncertain. The ends were cut back, 3 bases at V and 6 bases at J, with 11 bases in the middle. Germline V gives CDR1 SGHRS, CDR2 YFSETQ. The CDR3 has 13 residues. As DNA, the CDR3 is TGCGCCAGCAGCTCCGAAGCCGTGGATACGCAGTATTTT. Its protein is CASSSEAVDTQYF.

There are a few counts of this clonotype. The chain recombines TRBV6-2 or TRBV6-3 with TRBJ1-5, with D maybe TRBD1 (5 bases). CDR1 is MNHEY and CDR2 is SVGEGT in the germline V gene. V was cut by 8 bases and J by 7 bases, with 12 bases left in between. CDR3 size: 12 residues. The CDR3 region has the DNA TGTGCCAGCCATCACGGGGGGCAGCCCCAGCATTTT. Amino acid sequence: CASHHGGQPQHF.

This clonotype was counted at least ten times. CDR3 loop: CASSSGLAGKYEQYF. The CDR3 nucleotides read TGTGCCAGCAGTTCCGGACTAGCGGGAAAATACGAGCAGTACTTC. The V and J genes are TRBV6-2 or TRBV6-3 and TRBJ2-7; 12 bases map to TRBD2. The CDR3 has 15 amino acids. In germline, CDR1 is MNHEY, CDR2 SVGEGT. J lost 4 bases, V lost 4 bases, and 5 bases had no gene match.

There are a few counts of this clonotype. The genes are TRBV18 and TRBJ2-3; 7 bases are shared with TRBD2. This CDR3 contains 13 residues. The V segment lost 6 bases and the J segment 6 bases; nucleotides outside the gene matches: 6. Germline assignment: CDR1 KGHSH and CDR2 LQKENI. CDR3 amino acids: CASSYTREDTQYF. For the CDR3, the DNA is TGTGCCAGCTCGTACACGCGGGAGGATACGCAGTATTTT.

This clonotype showed up many times. The chain recombines TRBV11-2 with TRBJ2-5, with D hard to call. The CDR3 is made up of 12 amino acids. CDR1 and CDR2 from the germline V gene are SGHAT and FQNNGV. V was trimmed by 2 bases and J by 5 bases, leaving 6 bases between them. The CDR3 DNA sequence: TGTGCCAGCAGCTTATCTTTGGAGACCCAGTACTTC. It specifies CASSLSLETQYF. The complete variable domain, with remaining parts taken from reference TRBV11-2 and TRBJ2-5, reads EAGVAQSPRYKIIEKRQSVAFWCNPISGHATLYWYQQILGQGPKLLIQFQNNGVVDDSQLPKDRFSAERLKGVDSTLKIQPAKLEDSAVYLCASSLSLETQYFGPGTRLLVL.

This clonotype was counted only a few times. The chain couples TRBV12-3 or TRBV12-4 to TRBJ2-5; 10 nucleotides agree with TRBD2. With 3 bases clipped from V and 5 bases from J, the junction kept 9 bases outside the gene matches. The CDR3 is 16 residues long. This CDR3 is CASSFVSGGAGETQYF. DNA for the CDR3: TGTGCCAGCAGTTTTGTCAGCGGGGGGGCCGGGGAGACCCAGTACTTC.

This clonotype was detected a few times. V usage is TRBV7-9 and J usage is TRBJ2-1; a weak D match, TRBD2 (5 bases). V gave up 2 bases and J gave up 9 bases, with 14 bases separating them. The CDR3 covers 14 residues. Germline CDR1 is SEHNR and CDR2 is FQNEAQ (reference sequence). CDR3 amino acids: CASSLSTEAGEQFF. CDR3 bases: TGTGCCAGCAGCTTAAGCACGGAGGCGGGTGAGCAGTTCTTC.

The sample holds many counts of this clonotype. The CDR3: CASSLLLAGGRTGELFF. The CDR3 DNA reads as TGTGCCAGCAGCTTGCTCCTAGCGGGGGGCAGGACCGGGGAGCTGTTTTTT. The V gene is TRBV5-6, the J gene TRBJ2-2; 11 bases map to TRBD2. The V gene's germline CDR1 is SGHDT and CDR2 YYEEEE. J was trimmed by 5 bases and V by 1 base; bases with no gene match: 7. The CDR3 contains 17 residues.

The chain carries TRBV19 and TRBJ1-5; D gene uncertain. Germline V gene lookup returns CDR1 LNHDA and CDR2 SQIVND (reference sequence). The CDR3 is made up of 16 amino acids. Trimming shortened V by 1 base and J by 3 bases, and 13 bases separated the two germline ends. The CDR3 protein is CASSIVGTGINQPQHF. In DNA form, the CDR3 reads TGTGCCAGTAGTATAGTCGGAACGGGAATCAATCAGCCCCAGCATTTT. Supplemented by reference TRBV19 and TRBJ1-5, the full variable domain reads DGGITQSPKYLFRKEGQNVTLSCEQNLNHDAMYWYRQDPGQGLRLIYYSQIVNDFQKGDIAEGYSVSREKKESFPLTVTSAQKNPTAFYLCASSIVGTGINQPQHFGDGTRLSIL.

V usage is TRBV20-1 and J usage is TRBJ2-4; 8 nucleotides match TRBD2. The CDR3 has 15 residues. Germline loops: CDR1 DFQATT, CDR2 SNEGSKA (reference sequence). V lost 6 bases and J lost 0; bases outside the gene matches: 7. CDR3 in DNA: TGCAGTGCAGGACTAGCCGGGAAAGCCAAAAACATTCAGTACTTC. Its translation: CSAGLAGKAKNIQYF.